The clone carrying this T cell receptor beta chain was detected only a few times. Its antigen is currently unknown. TCRdb re-derived calls from the RT-PCR reads in MiXCR, one entry per CDR3 protein. The sample lists hundreds of thousands of distinct CDR3 sequences, about 25% seen once, with over 1.5% in the top ten. This specimen belongs to a study of response to subunit inactivated influenza vaccine. Notes on the study in general: That few new T cells are recruited by each seasonal influenza vaccination was the authors' suggestion.

Per germline, CDR1 LGHNA and CDR2 YSLEER. With V trimmed by 4 bases and J by 3 bases, 6 bases remained unmatched. This CDR3 has 15 residues. The chain combines TRBV4-3 with TRBJ2-5, with 9 bases fitting TRBD2. The TCR sequence derives from a man aged 50 to 60 who received an inactivated influenza vaccine. The sequences come from CD4+ T cells sorted from PBMCs, collected more than 4 days after vaccination. In nucleotides, the CDR3 is TGCGCCAGCAGCCCGCAAGCGGGGGGCAAAGAGACCCAGTACTTC. As protein: CASSPQAGGKETQYF.